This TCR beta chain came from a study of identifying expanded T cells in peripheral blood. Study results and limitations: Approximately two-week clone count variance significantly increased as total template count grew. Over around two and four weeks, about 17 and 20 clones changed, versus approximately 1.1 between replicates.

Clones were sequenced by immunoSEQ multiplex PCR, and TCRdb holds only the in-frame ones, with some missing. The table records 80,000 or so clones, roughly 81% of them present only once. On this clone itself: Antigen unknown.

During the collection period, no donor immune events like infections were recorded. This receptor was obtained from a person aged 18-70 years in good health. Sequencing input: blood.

The CDR3 loop is CASSVGTGAHNEQFF. DNA of the CDR3: TGTGCCAGCAGCGTCGGGACAGGGGCTCACAATGAGCAGTTCTTC. The chain is built from TRBV7-8 and TRBJ2-1; TRBD1 aligns across 10 bases. Germline values: CDR1 SGHVS, CDR2 FQNEAQ. J was trimmed by 5 bases and V by 5 bases; bases with no gene match: 6. The CDR3 is 15 residues long.